This T cell receptor beta chain is from a study of cytomegalovirus exposure and HLA in healthy donors. Study-wide background: A previous analysis identified around 120 million unique TCR beta sequences derived from some 200 million T cells.

As to this clone: Its target is not known.

60 Vbeta and 13 Jbeta primers were used in PCR. Using immunoSEQ multiplex PCR, the repertoire was profiled, and TCRdb retains in-frame clones only, with some absent. The table includes about 120,000 clones, roughly 80% detected once. General study results and limits: A highly shared variant cluster was judged a likely technical artifact. In a later analysis, common viral pathogens appeared linked to several of the most significant clusters. The study designated 150 or so TCR beta chains cytomegalovirus-associated.

The germline V and J ends were trimmed by 4 bases and 8 bases, with 11 bases remaining between them. This CDR3 is 12 amino acids long. The germline V gene has CDR1 ENHRY and CDR2 SYGVKD. This receptor was identified in a female donor in good health and CMV-seropositive. The chain carries TRBV10-3 and TRBJ1-2, with D perhaps TRBD1 (5 bases). Sequencing was done on a sample of PBMCs. CDR3 DNA: TGTGCCATCAGTGGTCCCAGGGTCGGCTACACCTTC. Amino acid sequence: CAISGPRVGYTF.